Sequencing of this T cell receptor (beta chain) was carried out in a study of shared clonotypes between healthy human individuals. The V gene's germline CDR1 is SEHNR and CDR2 FQNEAQ (reference sequence). V lost 5 bases, J lost 4 bases, and 6 bases lay in between. The CDR3 consists of 12 residues. Study-wide results and caveats: Limited genetic and exposure-history diversity came from having few donors.

Regarding this clone: Its antigen is still unknown. Within the sample, other DNA sequences also encode this same CDR3.

Measured with immunoSEQ multiplex PCR; TCRdb has only the in-frame clones, and not every one. The sample includes 1,400,000 or so clones, roughly 98.5% of them seen just once. The sequence was obtained from a man younger than 40 in good health. The sequenced material came from naive CD4+ T cells sorted from blood. Subset noted: CD45RA+ positively selected. The chain couples TRBV7-9 to TRBJ1-5; unclear D gene. The CDR3 coding sequence is TGTGCCAGCAGCCAACCTAATCAGCCCCAGCATTTT. It specifies CASSQPNQPQHF.